The rows below give T cell receptor beta chains drawn from one sample of a study of blood T cells in healthy people across ages. A single record per CDR3 protein comes from TCRdb applying MiXCR to the 5' RACE reads. The sample yields some 690,000 distinct CDR3 sequences, 22% seen once. Sequencing was carried out using blood. The receptors stem from a man between 70 and 80 years old in good health. Both conserved end residues are part of each CDR3. D genes are given only for firm matches. Size is stated for part of the rows, as once, few or many counts, or as a class when the clone is expanded.

V gene: TRBV7-9
J gene: TRBJ1-5
clone size: NA
D gene: TRBD1
CDR3 DNA: TGTGCCAGCAGCCTAGGGACAGGGGGCTGGCAGCCCCAGCATTTT
CDR3 protein: CASSLGTGGWQPQHF

V gene: TRBV3-1
J gene: TRBJ2-7
clone size: NA
D gene: NA
CDR3 DNA: TGTGCCAGGTGTGGGGGAGAATACGAGCAGTACTTC
CDR3 protein: CARCGGEYEQYF

V gene: TRBV5-3
J gene: TRBJ2-1
clone size: NA
D gene: TRBD2
CDR3 DNA: TGTGCCGGTCTAGCGGTAGCGGGCAATGAGCAGTTCTTC
CDR3 protein: CAGLAVAGNEQFF

V gene: TRBV6-5
J gene: TRBJ2-5
clone size: NA
D gene: TRBD1
CDR3 DNA: TGTGCCAGCAGTCGGACAGGGGTGAAGACCCAGTACTTC
CDR3 protein: CASSRTGVKTQYF

V gene: TRBV25-1
J gene: TRBJ2-1
clone size: many
D gene: NA
CDR3 DNA: TGTGCCAGCAGTGAACCCGGGTCCTACAATGAGCAGTTCTTC
CDR3 protein: CASSEPGSYNEQFF

V gene: TRBV29-1
J gene: TRBJ2-2
clone size: NA
D gene: NA
CDR3 DNA: TGCAGCGTTGACTCGACGAACACCGGGGAGCTGTTTTTT
CDR3 protein: CSVDSTNTGELFF

V gene: TRBV5-1
J gene: TRBJ2-1
clone size: NA
D gene: NA
CDR3 DNA: TGCGCCAGCAGCTTAGCCGGGACAGAGCAGTTCTTC
CDR3 protein: CASSLAGTEQFF

V gene: TRBV7-9
J gene: TRBJ2-2
clone size: NA
D gene: NA
CDR3 DNA: TGTGCCAGCAGCTTAGCAGGTCTGAGAACCGGGGAGCTGTTTTTT
CDR3 protein: CASSLAGLRTGELFF

V gene: TRBV3-1
J gene: TRBJ2-3
clone size: few
D gene: NA
CDR3 DNA: TGTGCCAGCAGCCCCCGGACTCCCCCGGATACGCAGTATTTT
CDR3 protein: CASSPRTPPDTQYF

V gene: TRBV4-2
J gene: TRBJ2-1
clone size: few
D gene: TRBD2
CDR3 DNA: TGTGCCAGCAGCCAGGCTAGCGGGGGGGCCTACAATGAGCAGTTCTTC
CDR3 protein: CASSQASGGAYNEQFF

V gene: TRBV6-5
J gene: TRBJ1-1
clone size: NA
D gene: NA
CDR3 DNA: TGTGCCAGCAGTTACTCGAAAAGGGACATACTAGCTTTCTTT
CDR3 protein: CASSYSKRDILAFF

V gene: TRBV7-8
J gene: TRBJ2-3
clone size: NA
D gene: NA
CDR3 DNA: TGTGCCAGCAGCATAACGTATACGCAGTATTTT
CDR3 protein: CASSITYTQYF

V gene: TRBV19
J gene: TRBJ1-6
clone size: NA
D gene: TRBD1
CDR3 DNA: TGTGCCAGTAGTATTGGTGGGACAGGGGGTTCACCCCTCCACTTT
CDR3 protein: CASSIGGTGGSPLHF

V gene: TRBV20-1
J gene: TRBJ2-1
clone size: NA
D gene: NA
CDR3 DNA: TGCAGTGCTAGTGGCGAATTAAATGAGCAGTTCTTC
CDR3 protein: CSASGELNEQFF

V gene: TRBV27
J gene: TRBJ1-4
clone size: once
D gene: NA
CDR3 DNA: TGTGCCAGCAGTTTTCGGGACCGAACTAATGAAAAACTGTTTTTT
CDR3 protein: CASSFRDRTNEKLFF

V gene: TRBV14
J gene: TRBJ2-1
clone size: few
D gene: NA
CDR3 DNA: TGTGCCGGCAGCCAAGGAGTAATAAATGAGCAGTTCTTC
CDR3 protein: CAGSQGVINEQFF

V gene: TRBV3-1
J gene: TRBJ2-7
clone size: NA
D gene: NA
CDR3 DNA: TGTGCCAGCAGCCGATCTAGCAACGAGCAGTACTTC
CDR3 protein: CASSRSSNEQYF

V gene: TRBV5-1
J gene: TRBJ2-5
clone size: few
D gene: NA
CDR3 DNA: TGCGCCAGCAGCTCCCAGGGAAAGGAGACCCAGTACTTC
CDR3 protein: CASSSQGKETQYF

V gene: TRBV30
J gene: TRBJ2-3
clone size: few
D gene: NA
CDR3 DNA: TGTGCCTGGAACAGGTTAAGCACAGATACGCAGTATTTT
CDR3 protein: CAWNRLSTDTQYF

V gene: TRBV5-6
J gene: TRBJ2-6
clone size: NA
D gene: NA
CDR3 DNA: TGTGCCAGCAGCTTGGGCCCGCACATCCTATTGGTTGGGGCCAACGTCCTGACTTTC
CDR3 protein: CASSLGPHILLVGANVLTF

V gene: TRBV7-9
J gene: TRBJ2-3
clone size: NA
D gene: TRBD2
CDR3 DNA: TGTGCCAGCAGCTTGGGACTAGCGGGAGAAACAGATACGCAGTATTTT
CDR3 protein: CASSLGLAGETDTQYF

V gene: TRBV12-3/TRBV12-4
J gene: TRBJ2-1
clone size: NA
D gene: NA
CDR3 DNA: TGTGCCAGCAGCTCAGGGCCACAGGTGCAGTTCTTC
CDR3 protein: CASSSGPQVQFF

V gene: TRBV7-9
J gene: TRBJ2-7
clone size: NA
D gene: TRBD1
CDR3 DNA: TGTGCCAGCAGCTCTACAGGGGGTTTTCCCTACGAGCAGTACTTC
CDR3 protein: CASSSTGGFPYEQYF

V gene: TRBV29-1
J gene: TRBJ2-1
clone size: NA
D gene: NA
CDR3 DNA: TGCAGTGGCGATCCGGGAACTTACAATGAGCAGTTCTTC
CDR3 protein: CSGDPGTYNEQFF

V gene: TRBV20-1
J gene: TRBJ2-3
clone size: NA
D gene: TRBD2
CDR3 DNA: TGCAGTGCCACTAGCGGGAGAGGTACAGATACGCAGTATTTT
CDR3 protein: CSATSGRGTDTQYF

V gene: TRBV29-1
J gene: TRBJ2-6
clone size: NA
D gene: NA
CDR3 DNA: TGCAGCGTCTCACAGGGCTCCTCTGGGGCCAACGTCCTGACTTTC
CDR3 protein: CSVSQGSSGANVLTF

V gene: TRBV29-1
J gene: TRBJ2-7
clone size: few
D gene: TRBD1
CDR3 DNA: TGCAGCGTTGAAACAGGGGGCGCCTGGTACTTC
CDR3 protein: CSVETGGAWYF

V gene: TRBV15
J gene: TRBJ2-3
clone size: NA
D gene: NA
CDR3 DNA: TGTGCCACCAGCAGAGATCAGGGCAGGGTAAATTCAGCTACGCAGTATTTT
CDR3 protein: CATSRDQGRVNSATQYF

V gene: TRBV5-1
J gene: TRBJ2-1
clone size: few
D gene: NA
CDR3 DNA: TGCGCCAGCAGAGCTTCACTGGCGAGCTCCTACAATGAGCAGTTCTTC
CDR3 protein: CASRASLASSYNEQFF

V gene: TRBV5-1
J gene: TRBJ2-5
clone size: few
D gene: TRBD2
CDR3 DNA: TGCGCCAGCAGCTTGAACCCGACTAGCGAGAAGACCCAGTACTTC
CDR3 protein: CASSLNPTSEKTQYF

V gene: TRBV12-3/TRBV12-4
J gene: TRBJ2-3
clone size: NA
D gene: TRBD1
CDR3 DNA: TGTGCCAGCAGTCCGAACAGGGGCCCAGATACGCAGTATTTT
CDR3 protein: CASSPNRGPDTQYF

V gene: TRBV3-1
J gene: TRBJ2-3
clone size: NA
D gene: NA
CDR3 DNA: TGTGCCAGCAGCCAAGAGGGGTCGTATGGTGGTACGCAGTATTTT
CDR3 protein: CASSQEGSYGGTQYF

V gene: TRBV3-1
J gene: TRBJ2-2
clone size: NA
D gene: NA
CDR3 DNA: TGTGCCAGCAGCCAAGATGTGCGGGGAGGGGAGCTGTTTTTT
CDR3 protein: CASSQDVRGGELFF

V gene: TRBV5-1
J gene: TRBJ1-2
clone size: NA
D gene: NA
CDR3 DNA: TGCGCCAGCAGCCCGACAGATAACTATGGCTACACCTTC
CDR3 protein: CASSPTDNYGYTF

V gene: TRBV19
J gene: TRBJ1-2
clone size: NA
D gene: TRBD1
CDR3 DNA: TGTGCCAGTAAGGCGGGACAGGGGTATGGCTACACCTTC
CDR3 protein: CASKAGQGYGYTF

V gene: TRBV5-6
J gene: TRBJ1-6
clone size: many
D gene: TRBD1
CDR3 DNA: TGTGCCAGCAGCTTGGGATCGGGGACAGGGGGATCACCCCTCCACTTT
CDR3 protein: CASSLGSGTGGSPLHF